This is a list of T cell receptor beta chains from one sample in a study of blood T cell repertoires in COVID-19. This table comes from immunoSEQ multiplex PCR, and its TCRdb copy is limited to in-frame clones, with some not included. The table lists fewer than 100,000 clones, approximately 86% of them singletons. Sequenced material: peripheral blood. The receptors stem from a man between 60 and 75 years old with acute or convalescent COVID-19. CDR3s include the opening cysteine and the closing phenylalanine or tryptophan. The D gene is left open where the match is weak. A clone size is listed for some rows: how often the clone was seen (once, few, many), or a class if it is expanded.

J gene: TRBJ2-7
clone size: .
V gene: TRBV19
D gene: .
CDR3 length: 12
CDR3 protein: CASSISGYEQYF
CDR3 DNA: TGTGCCAGTAGTATTTCGGGGTACGAGCAGTACTTC

J gene: TRBJ2-1
clone size: .
V gene: TRBV2
D gene: TRBD2
CDR3 length: 14
CDR3 protein: CASWEGGRYNEQFF
CDR3 DNA: TGTGCCAGCTGGGAGGGAGGGCGCTACAATGAGCAGTTCTTC

J gene: TRBJ2-5
clone size: few
V gene: TRBV2
D gene: .
CDR3 length: 12
CDR3 protein: CARQVPAGTQYF
CDR3 DNA: TGTGCCAGGCAAGTTCCGGCGGGGACCCAGTACTTC

J gene: TRBJ2-5
clone size: .
V gene: TRBV5-1
D gene: TRBD2
CDR3 length: 16
CDR3 protein: CASSLASGLGAETQYF
CDR3 DNA: TGCGCCAGCAGCTTGGCCTCCGGACTAGGAGCGGAGACCCAGTACTTC

J gene: TRBJ1-6
clone size: .
V gene: TRBV6-5
D gene: .
CDR3 length: 15
CDR3 protein: CASRADPAHSTPLHF
CDR3 DNA: TGTGCCAGCAGAGCCGATCCGGCCCACAGTACACCCCTCCACTTT

J gene: TRBJ1-6
clone size: .
V gene: TRBV6-5
D gene: TRBD1
CDR3 length: 15
CDR3 protein: CASRGDRGINSPLHF
CDR3 DNA: TGTGCCAGCAGAGGGGACAGGGGGATTAATTCACCCCTCCACTTT

J gene: TRBJ2-5
clone size: .
V gene: TRBV5-1
D gene: .
CDR3 length: 14
CDR3 protein: CASSLVQREETQYF
CDR3 DNA: TGCGCCAGCAGCTTGGTTCAGCGAGAGGAGACCCAGTACTTC

J gene: TRBJ2-1
clone size: few
V gene: TRBV4-3
D gene: TRBD2
CDR3 length: 17
CDR3 protein: CASSQDLPAGAGNEQFF
CDR3 DNA: TGCGCCAGCAGCCAAGATCTACCAGCGGGGGCGGGAAATGAGCAGTTCTTC

J gene: TRBJ1-1
clone size: .
V gene: TRBV12-5
D gene: .
CDR3 length: 13
CDR3 protein: CASANQGNYEAFF
CDR3 DNA: TGTGCTAGTGCGAACCAGGGGAATTATGAAGCTTTCTTT

J gene: TRBJ2-1
clone size: .
V gene: TRBV7-6
D gene: TRBD1
CDR3 length: 16
CDR3 protein: CASSLIVTGLYNEQFF
CDR3 DNA: TGTGCCAGCAGCTTAATTGTGACAGGGTTATACAATGAGCAGTTCTTC

J gene: TRBJ2-1
clone size: .
V gene: TRBV6-6
D gene: TRBD2
CDR3 length: 16
CDR3 protein: CASTALAESSYNEQFF
CDR3 DNA: TGTGCCAGCACGGCCCTAGCGGAGAGCTCCTACAATGAGCAGTTCTTC

J gene: TRBJ1-6
clone size: .
V gene: TRBV7-2
D gene: .
CDR3 length: 17
CDR3 protein: CASSQGWKSSYNSPLHF
CDR3 DNA: TGTGCCAGCAGCCAGGGATGGAAAAGCTCCTATAATTCACCCCTCCACTTT

J gene: TRBJ1-1
clone size: .
V gene: TRBV27
D gene: .
CDR3 length: 14
CDR3 protein: CASSPWGGDTEAFF
CDR3 DNA: TGTGCCAGCAGTCCCTGGGGGGGGGACACTGAAGCTTTCTTT

J gene: TRBJ2-3
clone size: once
V gene: TRBV21-1
D gene: .
CDR3 length: 15
CDR3 protein: CASSKPRQSTDTQYF
CDR3 DNA: TGTGCCAGCAGCAAACCTCGACAGAGCACAGATACGCAGTATTTT